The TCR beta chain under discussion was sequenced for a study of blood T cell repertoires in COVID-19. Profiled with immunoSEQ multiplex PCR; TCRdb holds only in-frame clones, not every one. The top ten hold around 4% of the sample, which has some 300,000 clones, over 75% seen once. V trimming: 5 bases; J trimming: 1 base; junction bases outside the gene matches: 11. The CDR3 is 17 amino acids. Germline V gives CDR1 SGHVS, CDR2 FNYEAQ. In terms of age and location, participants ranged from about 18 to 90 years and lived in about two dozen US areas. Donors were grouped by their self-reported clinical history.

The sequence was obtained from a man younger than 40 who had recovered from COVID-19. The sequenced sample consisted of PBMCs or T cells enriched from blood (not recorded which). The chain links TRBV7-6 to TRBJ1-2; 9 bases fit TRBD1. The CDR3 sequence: CASSPGTGLEINYGYTF. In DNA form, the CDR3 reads TGTGCCAGCAGCCCAGGGACAGGGCTGGAGATTAACTATGGCTACACCTTC.